This T cell receptor (beta chain) was sequenced during a study of cytomegalovirus exposure and HLA in healthy donors. Study results and limitations: Through in vitro validation, three CMV-associated chains were shown to be specific for CMV antigens.

Regarding this clone: Its antigen remains unknown.

Trimming took 8 bases from V and 1 from J, leaving 8 bases between them. The CDR3 consists of 12 residues. Looked up from germline, CDR1 is MNHEY and CDR2 is SMNVEV (reference sequence). PCR primers comprised 60 Vbeta and 13 Jbeta primers. Per the authors' pipeline: Approximately 12 million of 80 million to 85 million unique TCR beta chains were shared, per a later count. Sequenced by immunoSEQ multiplex PCR; TCRdb stores in-frame clones only, minus some. The V and J calls and clone size come from that table; D and trimming were worked out from the DNA. In the table there are under 150,000 clones, roughly 83% of which are singletons.

V and J are TRBV27 and TRBJ1-1; no reliable D call. This clonotype originated in a girl between 2 and 10 years old in good health and CMV-seronegative. The sample was PBMCs. CDR3 DNA: TGTGCCAGCCGGGGTCCGAACACTGAAGCTTTCTTT. As protein: CASRGPNTEAFF.